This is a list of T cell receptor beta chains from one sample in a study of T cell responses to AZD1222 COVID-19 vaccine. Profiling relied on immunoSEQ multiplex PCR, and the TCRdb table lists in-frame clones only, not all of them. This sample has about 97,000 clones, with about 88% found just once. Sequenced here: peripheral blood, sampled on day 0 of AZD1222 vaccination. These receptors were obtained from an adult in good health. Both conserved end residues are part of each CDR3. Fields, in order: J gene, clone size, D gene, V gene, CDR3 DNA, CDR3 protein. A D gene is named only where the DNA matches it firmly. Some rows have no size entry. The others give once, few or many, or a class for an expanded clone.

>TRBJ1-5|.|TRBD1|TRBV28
TGTGCCAGTGGGACAGGGGCTCAGCCCCAGCATTTT
CASGTGAQPQHF
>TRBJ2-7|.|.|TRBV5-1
TGCGCCAGCAGCTTGTTACTTTGTCCGGGCCCCCCCTACGAGCAGTACTTC
CASSLLLCPGPPYEQYF
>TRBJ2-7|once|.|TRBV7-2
TGTGCCAGCAGCTTTTACGGGGTCGACGAGCAGTACTTC
CASSFYGVDEQYF
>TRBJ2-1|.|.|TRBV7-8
TGTGCCAGCAGCGCAGAAGAGGGGATGAACAATGAGCAGTTCTTC
CASSAEEGMNNEQFF
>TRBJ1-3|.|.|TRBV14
TGTGCCAGCAGCCAAGAGCAGTCCCTCTTGGCTGGAAACACCATATATTTT
CASSQEQSLLAGNTIYF
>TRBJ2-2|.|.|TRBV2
TGTGCCAGCAGTGAAATCAGGGGTCGAACCGGGGAGCTGTTTTTT
CASSEIRGRTGELFF
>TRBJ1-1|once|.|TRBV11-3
TGTGCCAGCAGCTTAGTTGGGGGGTCGGACACTGAAGCTTTCTTT
CASSLVGGSDTEAFF
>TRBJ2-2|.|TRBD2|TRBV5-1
TGCGCCAGCAGCTCGGGACTAGCGGGGGGAAGAACCGGGGAGCTGTTTTTT
CASSSGLAGGRTGELFF
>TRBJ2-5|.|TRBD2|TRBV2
TGTGCCAGCAATGACAGCGGGGGTTCGGGGGAGACCCAGTACTTC
CASNDSGGSGETQYF
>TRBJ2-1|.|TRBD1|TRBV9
TGTGCCAGCAGCTCGACCCCAGGGGGCCCCGTGAATGAGCAGTTCTTC
CASSSTPGGPVNEQFF
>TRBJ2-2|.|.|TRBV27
TGTGCCAGCAGTACGCCCTTATCTGTGATTAGCCACACCGGGGAGCTGTTTTTT
CASSTPLSVISHTGELFF
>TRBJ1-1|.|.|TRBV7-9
TGTGCCAGCAGCTTAAATCCGTTGACTGAAGCTTTCTTT
CASSLNPLTEAFF
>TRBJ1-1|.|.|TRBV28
TGTGCCAGCAGCCCCGGGGACTTGAACACTGAAGCTTTCTTT
CASSPGDLNTEAFF
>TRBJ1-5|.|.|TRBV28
TGTGCCAGCAGACAGGATAGCAATCAGCCCCAGCATTTT
CASRQDSNQPQHF
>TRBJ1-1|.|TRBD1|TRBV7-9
TGTGCCAGCAGCTTAGGCCGGACAGGGGGAGTTGCTGAAGCTTTCTTT
CASSLGRTGGVAEAFF
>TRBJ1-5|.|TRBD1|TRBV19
TGTGCCAGTAGAACTACAGGGGGCTGGGGAGGCAATCAGCCCCAGCATTTT
CASRTTGGWGGNQPQHF
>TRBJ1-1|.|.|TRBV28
TGTGCCAGCAGCAGCGGGGAGGGGCACGCGGGGGAAGCTTTCTTT
CASSSGEGHAGEAFF
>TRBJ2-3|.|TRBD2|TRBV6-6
TGTGCCAGCAGTTATAGCGGGGGGGTCACAGATACGCAGTATTTT
CASSYSGGVTDTQYF
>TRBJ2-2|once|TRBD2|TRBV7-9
TGTGCCAGCAGCCGTCTGGCGGGAGCCGGGGAGCTGTTTTTT
CASSRLAGAGELFF
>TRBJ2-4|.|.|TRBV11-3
TGTGCCAGCAGCCATAGGGTGGGTTCAGCCAAAAACATTCAGTACTTC
CASSHRVGSAKNIQYF
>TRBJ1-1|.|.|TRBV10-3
TGTGCCATCAGTGAGTTCGCTAACACTGAAGCTTTCTTT
CAISEFANTEAFF
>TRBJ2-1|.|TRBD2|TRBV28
TGTGCCAGCAGCCTAGCGGGGATACGAAATGAGCAGTTCTTC
CASSLAGIRNEQFF
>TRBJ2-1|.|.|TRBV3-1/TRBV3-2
TGTGCCAGCAGCCCTGTCACATCCTACAATGAGCAGTTCTTC
CASSPVTSYNEQFF
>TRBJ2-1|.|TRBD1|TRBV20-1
TGCAGTGCTAGGGAGGACAGGGTAAAAGTCTTC
CSAREDRVKVF
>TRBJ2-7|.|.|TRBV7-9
TGTGCCAGCAAAGAGGGCGCCACCTACGAGCAGTACTTC
CASKEGATYEQYF
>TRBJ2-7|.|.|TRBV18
TGTGCCAGCTCACCAGCTGCCAGGAGGGACGAGCAGTACTTC
CASSPAARRDEQYF
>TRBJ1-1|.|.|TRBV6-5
TGTGCCAGCAGTTGGGACGGTTACACTGAAGCTTTCTTT
CASSWDGYTEAFF
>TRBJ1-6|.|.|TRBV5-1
TGCGCCAGCAGCTTGGAAGGGACCGCTTACTATAATTCACCCCTCCACTTT
CASSLEGTAYYNSPLHF
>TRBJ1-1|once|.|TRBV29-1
TGCAGCGTTGAGCGAGCTACTACCACTGAAGCTTTCTTT
CSVERATTTEAFF
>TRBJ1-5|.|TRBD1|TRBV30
TGTGCCTGGAGTCCAGGGGGTAACTGGCAGCCCCAGCATTTT
CAWSPGGNWQPQHF
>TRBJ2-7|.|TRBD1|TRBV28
TGTGCCAGCAGTTCCCCGGGACAGAACTCCTACGAGCAGTACTTC
CASSSPGQNSYEQYF
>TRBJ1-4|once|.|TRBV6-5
TGTGCCAGCAGTTACTCGCCAGCTGCAACTAATGAAAAACTGTTTTTT
CASSYSPAATNEKLFF
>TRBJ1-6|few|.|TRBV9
TGTGCCAGCAGCGTAGATCCGTCGGATTCACCCCTCCACTTT
CASSVDPSDSPLHF
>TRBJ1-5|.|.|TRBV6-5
TGTGCCAGCAGTTACTACTACGTCGAGGGGGATCAGCCCCAGCATTTT
CASSYYYVEGDQPQHF
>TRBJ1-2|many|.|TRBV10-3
TGTGCCATCAACGCAATCTACTATGGCTACACCTTC
CAINAIYYGYTF
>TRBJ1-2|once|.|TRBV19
TGTGCCAGTAGTACGACCGTCGGGGGGTCCCCCTATGGCTACACCTTC
CASSTTVGGSPYGYTF
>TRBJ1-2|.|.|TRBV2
TGTGCCAGCAGTGGGGGGGGCCGGCTGAGCTATGGCTACACCTTC
CASSGGGRLSYGYTF
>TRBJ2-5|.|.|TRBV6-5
TGTGCCAGCAGTTATACGACAGGACTGTACCAAGAGACCCAGTACTTC
CASSYTTGLYQETQYF
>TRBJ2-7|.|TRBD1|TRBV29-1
TGCAGCGTTGCGGGACAGGGTAGCTACGAGCAGTACTTC
CSVAGQGSYEQYF
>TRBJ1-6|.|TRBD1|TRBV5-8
TGTGCCAGCAGCCCCGGGACAGGACGATCACCCCTCCACTTT
CASSPGTGRSPLHF
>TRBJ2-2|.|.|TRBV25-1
TGTGCCAGCAGCGAGAACCGGCCAGTAGGGACCGGGGAGCTGTTTTTT
CASSENRPVGTGELFF
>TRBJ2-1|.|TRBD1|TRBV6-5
TGTGCCAGCAGCTCTCGACAGGGCAATGAGCAGTTCTTC
CASSSRQGNEQFF